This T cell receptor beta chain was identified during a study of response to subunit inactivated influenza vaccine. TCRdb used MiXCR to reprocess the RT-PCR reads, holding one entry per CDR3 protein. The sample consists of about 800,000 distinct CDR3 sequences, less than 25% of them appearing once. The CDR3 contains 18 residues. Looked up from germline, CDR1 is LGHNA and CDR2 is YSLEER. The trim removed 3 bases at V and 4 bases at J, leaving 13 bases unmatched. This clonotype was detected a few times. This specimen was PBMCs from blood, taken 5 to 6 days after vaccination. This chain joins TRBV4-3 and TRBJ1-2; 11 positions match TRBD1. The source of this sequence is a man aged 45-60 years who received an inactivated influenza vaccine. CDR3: CASSQFSGQGVSLYGYTF. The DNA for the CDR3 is TGCGCCAGCAGCCAGTTCTCGGGACAGGGGGTGTCCCTCTATGGCTACACCTTC.